This is a list of T cell receptor beta chains from one sample in a study of T cells after yellow fever vaccination. Via MiXCR, TCRdb re-called the 5' RACE reads, giving one row per CDR3 protein. Counted here are a few hundred thousand distinct CDR3 sequences, about 12% occurring once; the ten biggest clones make up roughly 3%. Source: CD4+ T cells sorted from PBMCs, taken 15 days after the yellow fever booster vaccination. Receptors were obtained from a man between 18 and 35 years old who received the YFV17D yellow fever vaccine. CDR3s include the opening cysteine and the closing phenylalanine or tryptophan. A D gene is named only where the DNA matches it firmly. Size is omitted from some rows. Given values are once, few, many or a class for expanded clones.

J: TRBJ1-6; size: few; V: TRBV3-1; D: TRBD1; DNA: TGTGCCAGCAGGCCGACAGGGGAAAGCTCACCCCTCCACTTT; CDR3: CASRPTGESSPLHF
J: TRBJ1-1; size: few; V: TRBV27; D: TRBD1; DNA: TGTGCCAGCAGTGGCAGGGGGTCAGCTTTCTTT; CDR3: CASSGRGSAFF
J: TRBJ2-1; size: .; V: TRBV12-5; D: TRBD2; DNA: TGTGCTAGTGGTTTGCCCCGACTAGCTCAGTTCTTC; CDR3: CASGLPRLAQFF
J: TRBJ1-6; size: .; V: TRBV30; D: .; DNA: TGTGCCTGGTCAAGAGGGCAGACGCTTATAGGACCCCTCCACTTT; CDR3: CAWSRGQTLIGPLHF
J: TRBJ1-1; size: many; V: TRBV27; D: .; DNA: TGTGCCAGCGGCGCGTCCGCTGAAGCTTTCTTT; CDR3: CASGASAEAFF
J: TRBJ2-2; size: .; V: TRBV25-1; D: .; DNA: TGTGCCAGCAGTGACCCGACAGTGAACACCGGGGAGCTGTTTTTT; CDR3: CASSDPTVNTGELFF
J: TRBJ2-6; size: .; V: TRBV5-1; D: TRBD1; DNA: TGCGCCAGCAGCTTGGGAGACAGGGCCGGGGCCAACGTCCTGACTTTC; CDR3: CASSLGDRAGANVLTF
J: TRBJ1-2; size: .; V: TRBV5-1; D: .; DNA: TGCGCCAGCAGCTTGGGAGGGGCTGTCGTGCCATACGGCTACACCTTC; CDR3: CASSLGGAVVPYGYTF
J: TRBJ2-6; size: .; V: TRBV14; D: .; DNA: TGTGCCAGCAACCCCGGGGGAACCCTCTCTGGGGCCAACGTCCTGACTTTC; CDR3: CASNPGGTLSGANVLTF
J: TRBJ2-4; size: few; V: TRBV28; D: .; DNA: TGTGCCAGCCGGCGGGGACAAAGGCAGAACATTCAGTACTTC; CDR3: CASRRGQRQNIQYF
J: TRBJ2-3; size: few; V: TRBV29-1; D: .; DNA: TGCAGCGTTGGCTCGAGCGCAGATACGCAGTATTTT; CDR3: CSVGSSADTQYF
J: TRBJ1-2; size: few; V: TRBV5-6; D: .; DNA: TGTGCCAGCAGCTTCTGGCAGGGAGGCTATGGCTACACCTTC; CDR3: CASSFWQGGYGYTF
J: TRBJ2-7; size: few; V: TRBV5-1; D: .; DNA: TGCGCCAGCAGCCATAAATCGAGTGTCGAGCGCGAGCAGTACTTC; CDR3: CASSHKSSVEREQYF
J: TRBJ1-1; size: .; V: TRBV7-9; D: .; DNA: TGTGCCAGCAGCCCCGGGGGGCCAGAAGCTTTCTTT; CDR3: CASSPGGPEAFF
J: TRBJ1-1; size: .; V: TRBV2; D: .; DNA: TGTGCCAGCAGTGAGGCAGGTTGGGGCACTGAAGCTTTCTTT; CDR3: CASSEAGWGTEAFF
J: TRBJ1-1; size: few; V: TRBV5-1; D: .; DNA: TGCGCCAGCAGCCTGTCGGGGTTCGGCACTGAAGCTTTCTTT; CDR3: CASSLSGFGTEAFF
J: TRBJ2-1; size: few; V: TRBV7-2; D: .; DNA: TGTGCCAGCAGCCGTCCTGGGGCTAGCTCCTACAATGAGCAGTTCTTC; CDR3: CASSRPGASSYNEQFF
J: TRBJ2-5; size: .; V: TRBV12-3/TRBV12-4; D: TRBD2; DNA: TGTGCCAGCAGCCTCCCGGGGGGTCCCCAGTACTTC; CDR3: CASSLPGGPQYF
J: TRBJ2-1; size: .; V: TRBV18; D: .; DNA: TGTGCCAGCTCACCTCAGCGAAGGGAGCAGTTCTTC; CDR3: CASSPQRREQFF
J: TRBJ1-3; size: .; V: TRBV20-1; D: .; DNA: TGCAGTGCGGGGAGGGACGCTGGAAACACCATATATTTT; CDR3: CSAGRDAGNTIYF
J: TRBJ1-6; size: few; V: TRBV4-1; D: .; DNA: TGCGCCAGCACCGCTTTAGGGGGAGGTTCACCCCTCCACTTT; CDR3: CASTALGGGSPLHF
J: TRBJ2-3; size: .; V: TRBV7-2; D: .; DNA: TGTGCCAGCAGCTTAGCGCAAGGGGGGCGAACGCAGTATTTT; CDR3: CASSLAQGGRTQYF
J: TRBJ1-5; size: .; V: TRBV5-6; D: .; DNA: TGTGCCAGCAGCTCGACGGGATCCTGGGGTCAGCCCCAGCATTTT; CDR3: CASSSTGSWGQPQHF
J: TRBJ1-1; size: .; V: TRBV11-2; D: .; DNA: TGTGCCAGCAGCTCCCAACCGAGAACTGAAGCTTTCTTT; CDR3: CASSSQPRTEAFF
J: TRBJ1-6; size: few; V: TRBV10-3; D: TRBD1; DNA: TGTGCCATCAGTGAACTCGGACAGGGGAATTCACCCCTCCACTTT; CDR3: CAISELGQGNSPLHF
J: TRBJ2-3; size: .; V: TRBV18; D: .; DNA: TGTGCCAGCTCACCCTGGGGTCTGGACACAGATACGCAGTATTTT; CDR3: CASSPWGLDTDTQYF
J: TRBJ2-2; size: .; V: TRBV2; D: .; DNA: TGTGCCAGCAGTGGAGAAAGGAGGGGGGAGCTGTTTTTT; CDR3: CASSGERRGELFF
J: TRBJ2-3; size: few; V: TRBV7-2; D: .; DNA: TGTGCCAGCAGGGCCCCCGGGGGCAGGGCGACAGATACGCAGTATTTT; CDR3: CASRAPGGRATDTQYF
J: TRBJ1-6; size: once; V: TRBV18; D: TRBD1; DNA: TGTGCCAGCTCACCAGCCCACGGGACAGGGGGAAATAATTCACCCCTCCACTTT; CDR3: CASSPAHGTGGNNSPLHF
J: TRBJ2-4; size: few; V: TRBV24-1; D: TRBD2; DNA: TGTGCCACCAGTGATACTACTAGCGGGGGAGACATTCAGTACTTC; CDR3: CATSDTTSGGDIQYF
J: TRBJ1-2; size: few; V: TRBV7-6; D: .; DNA: TGTGCCAGCAGCTTAGGCCAGGCCGGGGCCTACACCTTC; CDR3: CASSLGQAGAYTF
J: TRBJ1-2; size: .; V: TRBV2; D: TRBD1; DNA: TGTGCCAGCAGTGGGACAGGGAGCTACACCTTC; CDR3: CASSGTGSYTF
J: TRBJ2-4; size: few; V: TRBV20-1; D: .; DNA: TGCAGTGCTAGTGACCTCGGAAGGAACATTCAGTACTTC; CDR3: CSASDLGRNIQYF
J: TRBJ1-2; size: .; V: TRBV4-3; D: .; DNA: TGCGCCAGCAGCCAAGAACAGAGATTCTATGGCTACACCTTC; CDR3: CASSQEQRFYGYTF
J: TRBJ2-3; size: few; V: TRBV20-1; D: .; DNA: TGCAGTGCTAGCTGGGGGGGCTACACAGATACGCAGTATTTT; CDR3: CSASWGGYTDTQYF
J: TRBJ1-1; size: many; V: TRBV12-3/TRBV12-4; D: .; DNA: TGTGCCAGCAGTTTAGAGGTAGACACTGAAGCTTTCTTT; CDR3: CASSLEVDTEAFF
J: TRBJ2-1; size: few; V: TRBV2; D: TRBD1; DNA: TGTGCCAGCAGTGAAGAGACAGGGACCTACAATGAGCAGTTCTTC; CDR3: CASSEETGTYNEQFF
J: TRBJ1-1; size: .; V: TRBV5-1; D: TRBD1; DNA: TGCGCCAGCAGCGAACCAGGGGGCGCGATGAACACTGAAGCTTTCTTT; CDR3: CASSEPGGAMNTEAFF
J: TRBJ2-5; size: .; V: TRBV7-2; D: .; DNA: TGTGCCAGCAGCTCCCATCCTGGGGAGACCCAGTACTTC; CDR3: CASSSHPGETQYF
J: TRBJ2-5; size: .; V: TRBV5-1; D: .; DNA: TGCGCCAGCAGCTTGGAAGGGTTTAACCAAGAGACCCAGTACTTC; CDR3: CASSLEGFNQETQYF
J: TRBJ2-5; size: few; V: TRBV6-6; D: TRBD2; DNA: TGTGCCAGCAGTGGTACTAGCGGGGGGGTAGAGACCCAGTACTTC; CDR3: CASSGTSGGVETQYF
J: TRBJ2-6; size: few; V: TRBV7-7; D: .; DNA: TGTGCTAGCAGCCAAACAAGCACGAGCGCGGGGGCCAACGTCCTGACTTTC; CDR3: CASSQTSTSAGANVLTF
J: TRBJ2-1; size: .; V: TRBV5-6; D: .; DNA: TGTGCCAGCAGCTTATGGGGGGAAAACTACAATGAGCAGTTCTTC; CDR3: CASSLWGENYNEQFF
J: TRBJ1-1; size: .; V: TRBV18; D: .; DNA: TGTGCCAGCTCACCTTCGGGACGTCGTGAAGCTTTCTTT; CDR3: CASSPSGRREAFF
J: TRBJ1-2; size: many; V: TRBV12-3/TRBV12-4; D: .; DNA: TGTGCCAGCAGTTTCTCAGCTCCGGGGGCTGACGGGGGTTTTAATGGCTACACCTTC; CDR3: CASSFSAPGADGGFNGYTF